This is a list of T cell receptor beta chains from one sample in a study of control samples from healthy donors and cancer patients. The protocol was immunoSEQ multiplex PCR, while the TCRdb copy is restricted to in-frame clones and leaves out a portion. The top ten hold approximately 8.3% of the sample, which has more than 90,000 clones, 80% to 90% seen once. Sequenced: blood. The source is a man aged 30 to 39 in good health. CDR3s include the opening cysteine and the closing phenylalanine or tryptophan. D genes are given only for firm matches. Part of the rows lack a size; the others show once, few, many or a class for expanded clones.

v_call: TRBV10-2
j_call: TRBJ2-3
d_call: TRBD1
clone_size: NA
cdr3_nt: TGCGCCAGCACCGCTCTATTTAGTATCTGGGACAGTGGGACAGATACGCAGTATTTT
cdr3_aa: CASTALFSIWDSGTDTQYF

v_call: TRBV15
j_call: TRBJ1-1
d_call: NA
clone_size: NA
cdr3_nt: TGTGCCACCAGCAGAGATCTGTATGTAGGGGGGAACACTGAAGCTTTCTTT
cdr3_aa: CATSRDLYVGGNTEAFF

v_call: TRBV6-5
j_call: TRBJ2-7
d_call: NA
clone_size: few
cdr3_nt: TGTGCCAGCAGTTACTCGACAGGGAGGGGACTCGAGCAGTACTTC
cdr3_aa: CASSYSTGRGLEQYF

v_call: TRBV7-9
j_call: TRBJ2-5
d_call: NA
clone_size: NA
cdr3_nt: TGTGCCAGCAGCTTACGGGCGGGGACCCAAGAGACCCAGTACTTC
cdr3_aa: CASSLRAGTQETQYF

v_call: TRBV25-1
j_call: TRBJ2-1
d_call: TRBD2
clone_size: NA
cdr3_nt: TGTGCCAGCAGTGAGGGACTAGCGGGGGAGTCCTACAATGAGCAGTTCTTC
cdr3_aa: CASSEGLAGESYNEQFF

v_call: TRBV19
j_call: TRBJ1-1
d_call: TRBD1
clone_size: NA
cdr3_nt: TGTGCCAGTAGTGCCCGGACAGGGGAAGCTTTCTTT
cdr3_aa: CASSARTGEAFF

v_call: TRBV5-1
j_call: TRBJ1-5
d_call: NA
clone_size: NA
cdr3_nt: TGCGCCAGCAGCTTCGGGGGGGAGGATCAGCCCCAGCATTTT
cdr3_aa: CASSFGGEDQPQHF

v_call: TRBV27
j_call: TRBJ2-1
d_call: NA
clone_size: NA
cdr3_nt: TGTGCCAGCAGCGAACAGGGCTTTGGGGCGTACAATGAGCAGTTCTTC
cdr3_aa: CASSEQGFGAYNEQFF

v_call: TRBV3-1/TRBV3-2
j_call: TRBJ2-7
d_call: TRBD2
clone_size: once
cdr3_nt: TGTGCCAGCAGCCAAGATTCTAGCGGGTCTTACGAGCAGTACTTC
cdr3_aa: CASSQDSSGSYEQYF

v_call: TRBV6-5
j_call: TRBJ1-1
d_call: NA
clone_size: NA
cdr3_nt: TGTGCCAGCAGTTACGGTTGGGGCAGGGACACTGAAGCTTTCTTT
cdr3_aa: CASSYGWGRDTEAFF

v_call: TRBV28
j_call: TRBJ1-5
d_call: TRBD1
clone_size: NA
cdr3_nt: TGTGCCAGCAGTCTCCGGGACAGTGGCAATCAGCCCCAGCATTTT
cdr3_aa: CASSLRDSGNQPQHF

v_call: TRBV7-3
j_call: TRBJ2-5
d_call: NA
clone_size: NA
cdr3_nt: TGTGCCAGCAGCTCCCCCGGGTTGGGGACCCAGTACTTC
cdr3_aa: CASSSPGLGTQYF

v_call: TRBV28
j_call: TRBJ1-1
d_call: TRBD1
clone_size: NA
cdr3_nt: TGTGCCAGCAGTTTGGTCGGGACAGTGAACACTGAAGCTTTCTTT
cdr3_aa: CASSLVGTVNTEAFF

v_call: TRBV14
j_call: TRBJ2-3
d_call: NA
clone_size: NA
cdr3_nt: TGTGCCAGCAGCCAATGGAGGACAGATACGCAGTATTTT
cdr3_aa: CASSQWRTDTQYF

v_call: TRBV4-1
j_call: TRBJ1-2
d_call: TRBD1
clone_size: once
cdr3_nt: TGCGCCAGCAGCCAAGATAGGGGACAGGGGAACTATGGCTACACCTTC
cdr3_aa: CASSQDRGQGNYGYTF

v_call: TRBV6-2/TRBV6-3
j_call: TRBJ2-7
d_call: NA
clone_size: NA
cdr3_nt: TGTGCCAGCAGTTCAAAACACTACGAGCAGTACTTC
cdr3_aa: CASSSKHYEQYF

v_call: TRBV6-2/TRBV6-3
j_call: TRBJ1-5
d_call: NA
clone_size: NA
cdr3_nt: TGTGCCAGCAGTTACTCTTTTGAGAATCAGCCCCAGCATTTT
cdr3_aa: CASSYSFENQPQHF

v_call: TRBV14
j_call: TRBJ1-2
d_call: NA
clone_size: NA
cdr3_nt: TGTGCCAGCAGCGTCTACGTTACAGATTCTAACTATGGCTACACCTTC
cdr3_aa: CASSVYVTDSNYGYTF

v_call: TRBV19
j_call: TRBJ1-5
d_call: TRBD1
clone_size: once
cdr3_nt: TGTGCCAGTAGTATCAGAATCGACAGGGCGCGGATCAATCAGCCCCAGCATTTT
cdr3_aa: CASSIRIDRARINQPQHF

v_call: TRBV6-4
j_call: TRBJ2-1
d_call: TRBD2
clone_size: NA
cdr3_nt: TGTGCCAGCAGTGACTCAGCGGGGGCCTACAATGAGCAGTTCTTC
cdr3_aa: CASSDSAGAYNEQFF

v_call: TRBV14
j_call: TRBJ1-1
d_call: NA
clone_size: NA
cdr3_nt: TGTGCCAGCAGCCAAGGGCGGATCACTGAAGCTTTCTTT
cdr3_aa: CASSQGRITEAFF

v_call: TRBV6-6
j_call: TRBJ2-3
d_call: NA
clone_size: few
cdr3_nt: TGTGCCAGCAGCTCCGGGGGCACAGATACGCAGTATTTT
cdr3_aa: CASSSGGTDTQYF

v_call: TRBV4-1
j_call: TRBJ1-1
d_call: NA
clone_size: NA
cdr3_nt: TGCGCCAGCAGCTATCAAACGCAGGGGCAGAATGAAGCTTTCTTT
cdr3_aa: CASSYQTQGQNEAFF

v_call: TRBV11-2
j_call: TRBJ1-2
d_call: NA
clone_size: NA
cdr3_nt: TGTGCCAGCAGCTCACTCCCGAGGGGCCTTAACTATGGCTACACCTTC
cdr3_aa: CASSSLPRGLNYGYTF

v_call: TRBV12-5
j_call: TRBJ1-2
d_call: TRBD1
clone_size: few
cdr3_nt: TGTGCTAGTGGTCTCCGGACAGGGAGCAGATTATTTCCCGGCTACACCTTC
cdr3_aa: CASGLRTGSRLFPGYTF

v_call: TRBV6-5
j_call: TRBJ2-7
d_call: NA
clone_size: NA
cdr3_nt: TGTGCCAGCAGATCTGCGATGGGGTGGTACGAGCAGTACTTC
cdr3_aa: CASRSAMGWYEQYF

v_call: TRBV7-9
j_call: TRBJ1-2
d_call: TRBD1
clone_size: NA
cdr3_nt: TGTGCCAGCAGCTTCGCCGGTGAACAGGGGGCGAATGGCTACACCTTC
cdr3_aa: CASSFAGEQGANGYTF

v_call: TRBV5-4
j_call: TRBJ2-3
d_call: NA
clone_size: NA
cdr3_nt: TGTGCCAGCAGCTTGAACGGGGGGCTCCGGAGAGATACGCAGTATTTT
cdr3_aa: CASSLNGGLRRDTQYF

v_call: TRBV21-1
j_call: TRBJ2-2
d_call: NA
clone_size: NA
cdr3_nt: TGTGCCAGCAGCAAAGGAGGAGGGAACACCGGGGAGCTGTTTTTT
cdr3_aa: CASSKGGGNTGELFF

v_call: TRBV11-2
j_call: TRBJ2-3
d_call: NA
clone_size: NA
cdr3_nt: TGTGCCAGCAGCTTATTAGTCAGGGTTAGCACAGATACGCAGTATTTT
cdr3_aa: CASSLLVRVSTDTQYF

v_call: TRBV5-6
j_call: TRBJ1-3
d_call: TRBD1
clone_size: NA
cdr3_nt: TGTGCCAGCAGCCCCCAGGGGGGCACCCAGGGGACCATATATTTT
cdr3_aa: CASSPQGGTQGTIYF

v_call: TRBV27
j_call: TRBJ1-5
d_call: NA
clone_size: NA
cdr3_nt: TGTGCCAGCGCTCACGGGGGCCAGCCCCAGCATTTT
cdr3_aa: CASAHGGQPQHF

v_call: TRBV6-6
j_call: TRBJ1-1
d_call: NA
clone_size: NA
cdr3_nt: TGTGCCAGCAGTTACCCAACAGGGCTGGGGAACACTGAAGCTTTCTTT
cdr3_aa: CASSYPTGLGNTEAFF

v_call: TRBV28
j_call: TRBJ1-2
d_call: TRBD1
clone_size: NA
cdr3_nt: TGTGCCAGCAGGGATCCAGGGGGCGCGTATGGCTACACCTTC
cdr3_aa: CASRDPGGAYGYTF

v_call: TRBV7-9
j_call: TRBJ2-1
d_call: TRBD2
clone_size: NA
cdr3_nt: TGTGCCAGCAGCTTCTCCCGTTCTAGCGGGCGAAAGAGCTACAATGAGCAGTTCTTC
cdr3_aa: CASSFSRSSGRKSYNEQFF

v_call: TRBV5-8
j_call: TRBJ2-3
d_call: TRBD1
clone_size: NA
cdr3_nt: TGTGCCAGCAGGCACTCGACAGGGATAGATACGCAGTATTTT
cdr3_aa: CASRHSTGIDTQYF

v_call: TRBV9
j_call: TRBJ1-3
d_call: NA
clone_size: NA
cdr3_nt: TGTGCCAGCAGCGTAGGTCTCCAGCTTTGGCCTGGAAACACCATATATTTT
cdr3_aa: CASSVGLQLWPGNTIYF

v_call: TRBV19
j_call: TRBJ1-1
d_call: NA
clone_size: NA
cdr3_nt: TGTGCCAGTAGTATAGATCAATCCAGTCCCAAGAAAGCTTTCTTT
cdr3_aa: CASSIDQSSPKKAFF

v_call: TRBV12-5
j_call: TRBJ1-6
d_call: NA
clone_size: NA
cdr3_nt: TGTGCTAGTGGTTCAGAATGGAGTTCACCCCTCCACTTT
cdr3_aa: CASGSEWSSPLHF

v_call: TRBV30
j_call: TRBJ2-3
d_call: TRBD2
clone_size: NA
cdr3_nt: TGTGCCTGGACCCTAGCGGGTATCAGCACAGATACGCAGTATTTT
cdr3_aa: CAWTLAGISTDTQYF

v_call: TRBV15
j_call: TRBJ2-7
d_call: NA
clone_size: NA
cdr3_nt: TGTGCCACCAGCAGAGATCCGGCCTTATACGAGCAGTACTTC
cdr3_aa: CATSRDPALYEQYF

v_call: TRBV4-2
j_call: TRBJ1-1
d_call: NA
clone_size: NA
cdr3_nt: TGTGCCAGCAGCCAAGAGGGAGCGAACACTGAAGCTTTCTTT
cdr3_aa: CASSQEGANTEAFF

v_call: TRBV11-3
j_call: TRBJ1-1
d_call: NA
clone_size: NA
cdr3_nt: TGTGCCAGCAGTAATGGGGGGACGCAGAACACTGAAGCTTTCTTT
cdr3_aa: CASSNGGTQNTEAFF

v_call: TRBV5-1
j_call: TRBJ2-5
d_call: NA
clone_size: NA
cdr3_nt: TGCGCCAGCAGCTTGGCCGTCAGGGGAGTGTGGGAGACCCAGTACTTC
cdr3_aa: CASSLAVRGVWETQYF

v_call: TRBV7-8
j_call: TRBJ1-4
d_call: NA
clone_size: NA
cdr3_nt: TGTGCCAGCAGCTCCAGGCCAGTGGGGGTCCTCAATGAAAAACTGTTTTTT
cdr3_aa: CASSSRPVGVLNEKLFF